What follows are 20 T cell receptor beta chains derived from one specimen sequenced in a study of spatial heterogeneity in lung cancer. Described time point: sample taken at primary tumor resection. The study sequenced unsorted whole RNA from tumor, nontumor lung or frozen PBMC. MiXCR was run by TCRdb on the 5' RACE reads, yielding one entry per CDR3 protein. The table shows 95,000 or so distinct CDR3 sequences, with around 8.6% occurring only once. The starting material was PBMCs, obtained at surgery. The origin of the receptors is a male donor with early-stage non-small cell lung cancer.

This clonotype has at least ten counts. V usage is TRBV20-1 and J usage is TRBJ2-4; 8 bases match TRBD2. V lost 7 bases and J lost 4; bases outside the gene matches: 9. CDR3 length: 14 amino acids. Per germline, CDR1 DFQATT and CDR2 SNEGSKA (reference sequence). The CDR3 here is CSVNTGTRKNIQYF. CDR3 nucleotide sequence: TGCAGTGTCAATACTGGGACTAGGAAAAACATTCAGTACTTC.

The V gene is TRBV7-3, the J gene TRBJ1-1; D remains ambiguous. V was trimmed by 5 bases and J by 0 bases, leaving 13 bases between them. This CDR3 is 15 amino acids long. The germline CDR1 and CDR2 sequences are SGHTA and FQGTGA. The CDR3 sequence: CASSPAPDMNTEAFF. CDR3 bases: TGTGCCAGCAGCCCAGCCCCAGACATGAACACTGAAGCTTTCTTT.

The rearrangement joins TRBV20-1 to TRBJ2-3, with D perhaps matching TRBD2 (6 bases). The V gene lost 4 bases and the J gene lost 1 base, with 9 bases spanning the gap. The CDR3 extends over 13 amino acids. In germline, CDR1 is DFQATT, CDR2 SNEGSKA (reference sequence). CDR3 bases: TGCAGTGCTAACGGCGGGGGCACAGATACGCAGTATTTT. It specifies CSANGGGTDTQYF.

This clonotype was recorded a few times. The chain links TRBV20-1 to TRBJ2-5; 11 bases fit TRBD1. V was pared by 3 bases and J by 5 bases, with 11 bases of the junction left unmatched. There are 16 residues in the CDR3. Germline values: CDR1 DFQATT, CDR2 SNEGSKA (reference sequence). Here the CDR3 reads CSASDPGQGVGETQYF. The DNA for the CDR3 is TGCAGTGCTAGCGACCCGGGACAGGGGGTAGGGGAGACCCAGTACTTC.

This clonotype was seen at least ten times. The chain joins TRBV9 to TRBJ2-1, with 7 nucleotides matching TRBD2. Germline V CDR1 and CDR2: SGDLS, YYNGEE. The CDR3 is made up of 14 amino acids. Trimming took 3 bases from V and 13 from J; bases not matched to a gene: 13. Here the CDR3 DNA reads TGTGCCAGCAGCGCGTATAACAGAGGACTAGTCCAGTTCTTC. Amino acids: CASSAYNRGLVQFF. Variable domain in full (rest from reference TRBV9 and TRBJ2-1): DSGVTQTPKHLITATGQRVTLRCSPRSGDLSVYWYQQSLDQGLQFLIQYYNGEERAKGNILERFSAQQFPDLHSELNLSSLELGDSALYFCASSAYNRGLVQFFGPGTRLTVL.

V gene TRBV6-1 combines with J gene TRBJ2-1; D remains ambiguous. The CDR3 extends over 14 amino acids. Trimming pared 7 bases from V and 4 bases from J, leaving 14 bases between. The germline V gene has CDR1 MNHNS and CDR2 SASEGT. CDR3 bases: TGTGCCAGCACTCAGCTAGTAGTTTACAATGAGCAGTTCTTC. Amino acid sequence: CASTQLVVYNEQFF.

This chain uses TRBV29-1 with TRBJ2-1; a weak D match, TRBD2 (5 bases). V lost 4 bases, J lost 4 bases, and 11 bases lay in between. The CDR3 is made up of 13 amino acids. CDR1 is SQVTM and CDR2 is ANQGSEA in the germline V gene. The CDR3 bases are TGCAGCGTTGTCTCGGGCGGGTACAATGAGCAGTTCTTC. This gives the protein CSVVSGGYNEQFF.

This clonotype was detected only a few times. The chain combines TRBV10-2 with TRBJ2-1; a weak D match, TRBD1 (5 bases). The CDR3 is 17 residues long. The V gene lost 0 bases and the J gene lost 2 bases, with 14 bases spanning the gap. The germline gives CDR1 WSHSY, CDR2 SAAADI. CDR3 loop: CASSESVQETAYNEQFF. The CDR3 nucleotides are TGCGCCAGCAGTGAGTCCGTACAGGAGACTGCCTACAATGAGCAGTTCTTC.

This clonotype has ten or more counts. The chain couples TRBV7-2 to TRBJ2-1; 8 nucleotides line up with TRBD2. Trimming cost V 1 base and J 15 bases; bases outside gene matches: 5. The CDR3 covers 12 residues. Per the germline V gene, CDR1 is SGHTA and CDR2 is FQGNSA. As DNA, the CDR3 is TGTGCCAGCAGCTTAGACGGGAGGGCCTCGTTCTTC. Its protein product is CASSLDGRASFF.

This chain joins TRBV4-2 and TRBJ2-7; 8 bases match TRBD2. This CDR3 has 16 amino acids. Germline CDR1 LGHNA, CDR2 YNFKEQ. The V and J ends lost 1 base and 1 base, in that order; junction bases with no gene match: 6. CDR3 amino acids: CASSQGLSGGSYEQYF. Written as DNA, the CDR3 is TGTGCCAGCAGCCAAGGGTTGAGCGGGGGATCCTACGAGCAGTACTTC.

This clonotype was seen more than once but under ten times. This rearrangement joins TRBV14 to TRBJ1-1; 10 nucleotides agree with TRBD1. Germline V gives CDR1 SGHDN, CDR2 FVKESK. The CDR3 contains 15 residues. The J segment lost 5 bases and the V segment lost 4 bases, leaving 7 bases of the junction unmatched. The CDR3 DNA reads as TGTGCCAGCAGCCGTAGGACAGGGGGAAGGACTGAAGCTTTCTTT. This translates into CASSRRTGGRTEAFF.

This clonotype has a handful of counts. The chain has TRBV24-1 and TRBJ2-3; 9 bases are shared with TRBD1. The junction had 6 bases not matched to a gene; V was cut back by 3 bases and J by 6 bases. Germline loops: CDR1 KGHDR, CDR2 SFDVKD. CDR3 length: 15 residues. Written as DNA, the CDR3 is TGTGCCACCAGTGATGCGTTCGGGACAGGGGATACGCAGTATTTT. Translating it yields CATSDAFGTGDTQYF.

For the CDR3, the DNA is TGTGCCATCAGGGGTTCCGGGGCCAACGTCCTGACTTTC. It codes for CAIRGSGANVLTF. The gene calls are TRBV10-3 and TRBJ2-6, with D hard to call. Per the germline V gene, CDR1 is ENHRY and CDR2 is SYGVKD. V lost 6 bases, J lost 4 bases, and 7 bases lay in between. The CDR3 has 13 amino acids.

V gene TRBV5-1 combines with J gene TRBJ2-5; D tentatively fits TRBD1 or TRBD2 (5 bases each). This CDR3 is built from 15 residues. CDR1 and CDR2 from the germline V gene are SGHRS and YFSETQ. The V gene lost 0 bases and the J gene lost 4 bases, with 13 bases spanning the gap. This chain's CDR3 is CASSLALGDLETQYF. The CDR3 DNA follows: TGCGCCAGCAGCTTGGCTTTGGGGGATCTAGAGACCCAGTACTTC.

This clonotype has a count of ten or more. The chain is built from TRBV6-5 and TRBJ1-5; 7 bases line up with TRBD1. The germline gives CDR1 MNHEY, CDR2 SVGAGI. CDR3 length: 16 residues. The J segment lost 6 bases and the V segment lost 6 bases, leaving 14 bases of the junction unmatched. This CDR3 reads CASSYLGQVKGQPQHF. The CDR3 nucleotides read TGTGCCAGCAGCTACCTCGGACAGGTGAAGGGTCAGCCCCAGCATTTT.

Details on this clonotype: A junction boundary mismatches the germline segment, possibly from a read error. The chain carries TRBV4-3 and TRBJ1-1, with D possibly being TRBD1 (5 bases). Per germline, CDR1 LGHNA and CDR2 YSLEER. The CDR3 consists of 15 residues. DNA for the CDR3: TGCGCCAACAGCCAAGAGCAGGGTTATACGTCCGAAGCTTTCTTT. Encoded protein: CANSQEQGYTSEAFF.

The V and J genes are TRBV5-1 and TRBJ1-4; no firm D call. CDR3 length: 15 residues. CDR1 and CDR2 from the germline V gene are SGHRS and YFSETQ. V was cut by 4 bases and J by 4 bases, with 14 bases left in between. The CDR3 DNA reads TGCGCCAGCAGCGGCGGGGTGACCGGTAATGAAAAACTGTTTTTT. Translating it yields CASSGGVTGNEKLFF.

V gene TRBV7-2 combines with J gene TRBJ2-2, with 9 bases that match TRBD2. CDR3 length: 16 residues. CDR1 is SGHTA, CDR2 FQGNSA, per germline. The trim removed 5 bases at V and 2 bases at J, leaving 6 bases unmatched. The CDR3 DNA reads TGTGCCAGCAGCCGTATGACTAGCGGCAACACCGGGGAGCTGTTTTTT. Protein sequence: CASSRMTSGNTGELFF. Using reference TRBV7-2 and TRBJ2-2 for the parts outside the CDR3, the full variable domain is GAGVSQSPSNKVTEKGKDVELRCDPISGHTALYWYRQSLGQGLEFLIYFQGNSAPDKSGLPSDRFSAERTGGSVSTLTIQRTQQEDSAVYLCASSRMTSGNTGELFFGEGSRLTVL.

The V and J genes are TRBV27 and TRBJ2-7, with 9 bases identical to TRBD1. Germline V gene lookup returns CDR1 MNHEY and CDR2 SMNVEV (reference sequence). The CDR3 has 15 residues. J gave up 3 bases and V 3 bases, and 6 bases lay outside the gene matches. The CDR3 sequence: CASSFVGQGNYEQYF. The CDR3, as DNA: TGTGCCAGCAGTTTTGTTGGACAGGGGAACTACGAGCAGTACTTC.

This clonotype was seen only a few times. The chain recombines TRBV23-1 with TRBJ1-5; D possibly corresponds to TRBD1 (6 bases). TRBV23-1 is known as an ORF, though its function is uncertain. The CDR3 runs 17 residues. V was trimmed by 8 bases and J by 4 bases, leaving 24 bases between them. This CDR3 reads CASPRRQAPWDNQPQHF. In DNA form, the CDR3 reads TGCGCCAGCCCCCGGAGACAGGCCCCCTGGGATAATCAGCCCCAGCATTTT.